This entry is about one T cell receptor (beta chain). There are 12 residues in the CDR3. Germline lookup yields CDR1 SGHRS and CDR2 YFSETQ. V was pared by 3 bases and J by 5 bases, with 8 bases between. This entry comes from a study of control samples from healthy donors and cancer patients. The protocol was immunoSEQ multiplex PCR, while the TCRdb copy is restricted to in-frame clones and leaves out a portion. The sample has under 450,000 clones, 80% to 95% seen once. The chain carries TRBV5-1 and TRBJ1-2; unclear D gene. The specimen sequenced was PBMCs. This clonotype was obtained from a middle-aged man with head and neck cancer. The DNA for the CDR3 is TGCGCCAGCAGCTCACTAGGGTATGGCTACACCTTC. Amino acids: CASSSLGYGYTF.